Listed below are T cell receptor beta chains from one sample, sequenced in a study of blood T cell repertoires in COVID-19. Method: immunoSEQ multiplex PCR; TCRdb's copy keeps in-frame clones and lacks some. Seen here are fewer than 30,000 clones, about 90% observed once, and the top ten hold 2.8%. Sequencing used peripheral blood. These receptors were collected from a human donor in a cohort sampled during active COVID-19. Each CDR3 is given with its conserved first and last residue. Each record gives: J gene, clone size, D gene, V gene, CDR3 DNA, CDR3 protein. The D gene is left open where the match is weak. Clone size is not always given. Where it is, it says once, few, many or a class for expanded clones.

j_call: TRBJ1-2; clone_size: once; d_call: TRBD1; v_call: TRBV6-6; cdr3_nt: TGTGCCAGCAGCCGACAGGGGCTTAACTATGGCTACACCTTC; cdr3_aa: CASSRQGLNYGYTF
j_call: TRBJ2-1; clone_size: -; d_call: TRBD2; v_call: TRBV3-1/TRBV3-2; cdr3_nt: TGTGCCAGCAGTCTAGGGAGCGGGGGCTCCTACAATGAGCAGTTCTTC; cdr3_aa: CASSLGSGGSYNEQFF
j_call: TRBJ1-2; clone_size: -; d_call: -; v_call: TRBV5-1; cdr3_nt: TGCGCCAGCGGACAAATAACAGGGAACTATGGCTACACCTTC; cdr3_aa: CASGQITGNYGYTF
j_call: TRBJ2-7; clone_size: -; d_call: TRBD1; v_call: TRBV18; cdr3_nt: TGTGCCAGCTCACCAGGAAATAACAGGGGAAACGAGCAGTACTTC; cdr3_aa: CASSPGNNRGNEQYF
j_call: TRBJ2-3; clone_size: -; d_call: -; v_call: TRBV5-1; cdr3_nt: TGCGCCAGCAGCTTGGAGGCGGGGGCCGTAGATACGCAGTATTTT; cdr3_aa: CASSLEAGAVDTQYF
j_call: TRBJ2-5; clone_size: -; d_call: TRBD2; v_call: TRBV5-1; cdr3_nt: TGCGCCAGCAGCTTGGTTAGCGGGGGCGGGGAGACCCAGTACTTC; cdr3_aa: CASSLVSGGGETQYF
j_call: TRBJ2-3; clone_size: -; d_call: -; v_call: TRBV27; cdr3_nt: TGTGCCAGCAGTTTCATGAGCACAGATACGCAGTATTTT; cdr3_aa: CASSFMSTDTQYF
j_call: TRBJ1-2; clone_size: once; d_call: -; v_call: TRBV28; cdr3_nt: TGTGCCAGCAGTCGACCGGGACAATTCTATGGCTACACCTTC; cdr3_aa: CASSRPGQFYGYTF
j_call: TRBJ2-2; clone_size: -; d_call: -; v_call: TRBV5-1; cdr3_nt: TGCGCCAGCAGCTTGGAGGCAGCTGCGGGCACCGGGGAGCTGTTTTTT; cdr3_aa: CASSLEAAAGTGELFF
j_call: TRBJ2-7; clone_size: -; d_call: -; v_call: TRBV7-2; cdr3_nt: TGTGCCAGCAGCTTAGGAGCGACGGGATCCTACGAGCAGTACTTC; cdr3_aa: CASSLGATGSYEQYF
j_call: TRBJ1-1; clone_size: -; d_call: -; v_call: TRBV11-3; cdr3_nt: TGTGCCAGCAGCCAGGCAGGGGCAGGGAGGAACACTGAAGCTTTCTTT; cdr3_aa: CASSQAGAGRNTEAFF
j_call: TRBJ2-1; clone_size: -; d_call: -; v_call: TRBV7-6; cdr3_nt: TGTGCCAGCAGCCCCCCGGGGGTAACCTACAATGAGCAGTTCTTC; cdr3_aa: CASSPPGVTYNEQFF
j_call: TRBJ1-1; clone_size: -; d_call: -; v_call: TRBV11-1; cdr3_nt: TGTGCCAGCAGCTCGTCTGTGACTGAAGCTTTCTTT; cdr3_aa: CASSSSVTEAFF
j_call: TRBJ2-3; clone_size: -; d_call: TRBD2; v_call: TRBV19; cdr3_nt: TGTGCCAGTAAGCTTTTAGGGACTAGCGGAACAGATACGCAGTATTTT; cdr3_aa: CASKLLGTSGTDTQYF
j_call: TRBJ2-5; clone_size: -; d_call: TRBD2; v_call: TRBV3-1/TRBV3-2; cdr3_nt: TGTGCCAGCAGACAGTCTAGCGGGGGGCCCCAAGAGACCCAGTACTTC; cdr3_aa: CASRQSSGGPQETQYF
j_call: TRBJ1-4; clone_size: -; d_call: -; v_call: TRBV5-1; cdr3_nt: TGCGCCAGCAGCCGACAGAATGAAAAACTGTTTTTT; cdr3_aa: CASSRQNEKLFF
j_call: TRBJ1-1; clone_size: -; d_call: -; v_call: TRBV16; cdr3_nt: TGTGCCAGCAGCCAATCGCCAGGGTTGACAGTCGCTGAAGCTTTCTTT; cdr3_aa: CASSQSPGLTVAEAFF
j_call: TRBJ2-1; clone_size: -; d_call: -; v_call: TRBV10-1; cdr3_nt: TGCGCCAGCAGTGAACAGAGGGGGTCCTACAATGAGCAGTTCTTC; cdr3_aa: CASSEQRGSYNEQFF
j_call: TRBJ2-3; clone_size: -; d_call: TRBD1; v_call: TRBV29-1; cdr3_nt: TGCAGCGTTTTGTGGACAGGGTTTCCAGATACGCAGTATTTT; cdr3_aa: CSVLWTGFPDTQYF
j_call: TRBJ1-1; clone_size: -; d_call: TRBD1; v_call: TRBV6-5; cdr3_nt: TGTGCCAGCAGGACAGGGAGGTCTGGGTGGGCTTTCTTT; cdr3_aa: CASRTGRSGWAFF
j_call: TRBJ1-5; clone_size: -; d_call: -; v_call: TRBV4-1; cdr3_nt: TGCGCCAGCAGCCAAGAGTCAGGTATTAGCAATCAGCCCCAGCATTTT; cdr3_aa: CASSQESGISNQPQHF
j_call: TRBJ2-2; clone_size: -; d_call: TRBD2; v_call: TRBV5-1; cdr3_nt: TGCGCCAGCAGCTTGGTAGCGGGGGACGGGGAGCTGTTTTTT; cdr3_aa: CASSLVAGDGELFF